The entry below describes one TCR beta chain. Its antigen remains unknown. The data stem from a study of follicular helper T cells after annual influenza vaccination. Broader study findings: Undersampling of the much larger non-cTfh compartments could not be excluded for influenza clone enrichment. Recurrent ICOS+CD38+ cTfh clonotypes included tetramer and AIM influenza-specific ones. Day 7 ICOS+CD38+ clones were most often found later in ICOS-CD38- cTfh cells.

CDR3 length equals 15 residues. Germline V lookup: CDR1 LNHNV, CDR2 YYDKDF (reference sequence). The junction had 6 bases not matched to a gene; V was cut back by 7 bases and J by 1 base. TCRdb's table, derived via immunoSEQ multiplex PCR, lists solely in-frame clones and lacks some. Of around 5,600 clones listed, over 80% are singletons. The sample's time point: 2015-2016 season, pre-vaccination. Community-dwelling subjects without influenza vaccination in the prior 6 months were enrolled. The TCR sequence derives from an adult who received the influenza vaccine. Sequences were derived from CXCR5- memory CD4+ T cells sorted from blood, sampled on the day of influenza vaccination. The gene calls are TRBV15 and TRBJ2-5, with 10 bases matching TRBD2. The CDR3 region has the DNA TGTGCCACCAAACCTAGCGGGGGTACCCAAGAGACCCAGTACTTC. This codes for CATKPSGGTQETQYF.